The 7 T cell receptor beta chains below come from one sample, sequenced in a study of blood T cell repertoires in COVID-19. Clones were read by immunoSEQ multiplex PCR, and TCRdb kept only the in-frame ones, dropping some. The sample lists 130,000 to 150,000 clones, around nine tenths occurring once. Sequencing was performed on peripheral blood. Receptors originate from a man aged 50 to 60 with active or convalescent COVID-19.

The J gene is TRBJ2-1, the V gene TRBV7-8, with a weak D call TRBD1 (5 bases). CDR1 and CDR2 from the germline V gene are SGHVS and FQNEAQ. Trimming stripped 8 bases from V and 3 bases from J, with 20 bases between. The CDR3 covers 16 residues. The CDR3 reads CASGSPQGSSYNEQFF. CDR3 coding DNA: TGTGCCAGCGGATCACCTCAGGGTAGCAGCTACAATGAGCAGTTCTTC.

The chain recombines TRBV28 with TRBJ1-1; D is unresolved. Germline CDR1 is MDHEN and CDR2 is SYDVKM. Trimming shortened V by 1 base and J by 8 bases, and 11 bases separated the two germline ends. The length of the CDR3 is 13 residues. The CDR3 protein is CASSLSRVREAFF. The CDR3 coding sequence is TGTGCCAGCAGTTTATCGCGAGTTCGAGAAGCTTTCTTT. Full variable domain (remainder filled in from reference TRBV28 and TRBJ1-1): DVKVTQSSRYLVKRTGEKVFLECVQDMDHENMFWYRQDPGLGLRLIYFSYDVKMKEKGDIPEGYSVSREKKERFSLILESASTNQTSMYLCASSLSRVREAFFGQGTRLTVV.

The DNA for the CDR3 is TGTGCCAGCAGTTTTGCGGGGGGGAGCTCCTACGAGCAGTACTTC. It codes for CASSFAGGSSYEQYF. The V and J genes are TRBV7-3 and TRBJ2-7; the match to TRBD2 covers 9 bases. Trimming at V came to 6 bases and at J to 0 bases, leaving 6 bases not matched to a gene. Per germline, CDR1 SGHTA and CDR2 FQGTGA. The CDR3 consists of 15 residues.

This clone was seen only a few times. The V and J genes are TRBV7-6 and TRBJ2-3; 14 bases are a match to TRBD2. CDR3 size: 16 residues. The J segment lost 5 bases and the V segment lost 6 bases, leaving 7 bases of the junction unmatched. CDR1 and CDR2 (germline): SGHVS, FNYEAQ. CDR3 sequence reads: CASRATSGRAKDTQYF. CDR3 DNA sequence: TGTGCCAGCAGAGCGACTAGCGGGAGGGCAAAAGATACGCAGTATTTT.

This sequence joins TRBV6-5 and TRBJ2-7, with TRBD1 as a possible D gene (5 bases). CDR1 MNHEY and CDR2 SVGAGI come from the germline V gene. Deletions cut 5 bases from V and 0 bases from J, with 11 bases between. The CDR3 contains 14 residues. The DNA of the CDR3 is TGTGCCAGCAGTCCCCGGACACACTCCTACGAGCAGTACTTC. Translated: CASSPRTHSYEQYF.

This rearrangement joins TRBV9 to TRBJ2-1, with TRBD2 identical over 7 bases. Germline V gene sequence: CDR1 SGDLS, CDR2 YYNGEE. With V trimmed by 4 bases and J by 0 bases, 4 bases remained unmatched. This CDR3 has 15 amino acids. The CDR3 coding sequence is TGTGCCAGCAGCAAGATAGCGGGCTCCTACAATGAGCAGTTCTTC. Translated: CASSKIAGSYNEQFF.

About this clone: Other DNA sequences from this sample encode an identical CDR3 as well. The CDR3 DNA sequence: TGTGCCACCGGGGGGAGTTACAATGAGCAGTTCTTC. This translates into CATGGSYNEQFF. The chain carries TRBV24-1 and TRBJ2-1; a possible D gene is TRBD2 (6 bases). The germline CDR1 and CDR2 sequences are KGHDR and SFDVKD. Trimming took off 9 bases at V and 4 bases at J, with 9 bases between the two ends. The CDR3 covers 12 residues.